The rows below give T cell receptor beta chains drawn from one sample of a study of beta chain features in type 1 diabetes. Profiled with immunoSEQ multiplex PCR; TCRdb holds only in-frame clones, not every one. The sample lists hundreds of thousands of clones; over 11% were seen once. The sequencing sample was made of naive CD4+ T cells from blood. These receptors were taken from a man aged 18 to 30 with type 1 diabetes. Each CDR3 is given with its conserved first and last residue. A D gene is named only where the DNA matches it firmly.

14 TRBJ2-7 TRBV6-1 . CASSEGLANYEQYF
11 TRBJ2-1 TRBV2 . CASTRALFPFF
17 TRBJ2-5 TRBV9 TRBD2 CASSVGLSGGRQETQYF
14 TRBJ1-6 TRBV6-1 TRBD1 CASSRQGHNSPLHF
13 TRBJ2-3 TRBV7-2 . CASSLDREDTQYF
13 TRBJ1-4 TRBV14 . CASSHNWGEKLFF
16 TRBJ1-2 TRBV25-1 . CASSEFGTGTWVSYTF
14 TRBJ2-5 TRBV7-3 . CASSSQGWQETQYF
14 TRBJ1-2 TRBV7-9 . CASSQQGGRYGYTF
15 TRBJ2-7 TRBV4-2 TRBD2 CASSQDIAGSYEQYF
14 TRBJ2-1 TRBV19 TRBD2 CASSIAGNYNEQFF
11 TRBJ2-5 TRBV30 . CAWSVRETQYF
13 TRBJ1-2 TRBV5-6 . CASYPRIPDGYTF
17 TRBJ2-7 TRBV4-1 . CASSQAPGHSDVYEQYF